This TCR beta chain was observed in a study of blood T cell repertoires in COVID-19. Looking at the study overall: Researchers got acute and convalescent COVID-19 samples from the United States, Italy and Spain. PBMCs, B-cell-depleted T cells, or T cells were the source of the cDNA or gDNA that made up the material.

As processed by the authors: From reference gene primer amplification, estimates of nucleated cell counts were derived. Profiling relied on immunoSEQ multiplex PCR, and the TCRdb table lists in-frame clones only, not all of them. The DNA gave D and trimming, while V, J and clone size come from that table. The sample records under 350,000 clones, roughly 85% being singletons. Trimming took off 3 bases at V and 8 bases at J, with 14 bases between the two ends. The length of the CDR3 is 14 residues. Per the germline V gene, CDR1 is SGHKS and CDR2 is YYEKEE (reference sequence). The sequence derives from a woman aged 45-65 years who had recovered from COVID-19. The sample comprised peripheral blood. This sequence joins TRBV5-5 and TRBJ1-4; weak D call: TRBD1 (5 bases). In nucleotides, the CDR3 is TGTGCCAGCAGCTCGTCGGGGGGGACGGAAAAACTGTTTTTT. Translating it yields CASSSSGGTEKLFF.